This T cell receptor beta chain stems from a study of T cell clones after liver transplantation. On the study more broadly: In this trial, immunosuppression withdrawal was attempted within 2 years of liver transplant.

CDR3 size: 14 residues. V was clipped by 1 base and J by 5 bases; unmatched bases: 5. Germline lookup yields CDR1 SEHNR and CDR2 FQNEAQ (reference sequence). Here immunoSEQ multiplex PCR was the method, and the copy in TCRdb shows in-frame clones only, minus some. The table lists approximately 51,000 clones, 86% of them singletons. Note on this clone: Its antigen is not identified.

General study points: The donor-reactive repertoire was only partly measurable in two subjects, lacking donor cells. Rather than being deleted, graft donor-reactive T cells may have moved into the graft.

Thawed unstimulated PBMCs were FACS-sorted by CD3, CD4 and CD8 into two populations. The source was CD8+ T cells from blood, collected 12 months after liver transplant. The chain links TRBV7-9 to TRBJ2-7; the match to TRBD1 covers 7 bases. This receptor was taken from a human patient who received a liver transplant. Among the T cells, some may be from the graft donor. The CDR3 spells CASSLEQGKDEQYF. The CDR3, as DNA: TGTGCCAGCAGCTTAGAACAGGGGAAAGACGAGCAGTACTTC.